A single sample is the source of the 18 T cell receptor beta chains below, sequenced in a study of T cells in Graves' hyperthyroidism and ophthalmopathy. The TCR beta CDR3 regions underwent amplification using RNA transcripts as the source. The HTBI set primed first-round TCR CDR3 RT-PCR. TCRdb called the multiplex PCR reads again in MiXCR, with one record for every CDR3 protein. The table shows hundreds of thousands of distinct CDR3 sequences, with around 20% occurring only once. The sample consisted of blood. Every receptor here comes from a man aged 30-40 years with Graves' ophthalmopathy.

This chain links TRBV7-9 with TRBJ2-7, with D possibly called TRBD1 or TRBD2 (6 bases each). The CDR3 sequence is 14 residues long. Germline V CDR1 and CDR2: SEHNR, FQNEAQ (reference sequence). Between the trimmed V and J ends, which lost 1 base and 3 bases, there was a span of 10 bases. CDR3 sequence reads: CASSLGRGGYEQYF. DNA of the CDR3: TGTGCCAGCAGCTTAGGCAGGGGAGGCTACGAGCAGTACTTC. The full variable domain, rest sourced from reference TRBV7-9 and TRBJ2-7, is DTGVSQNPRHKITKRGQNVTFRCDPISEHNRLYWYRQTLGQGPEFLTYFQNEAQLEKSRLLSDRFSAERPKGSFSTLEIQRTEQGDSAMYLCASSLGRGGYEQYFGPGTRLTVT.

This sequence joins TRBV15 and TRBJ2-3; maybe TRBD2 (6 bases). Per germline, CDR1 LNHNV and CDR2 YYDKDF (reference sequence). The V end was cut by 2 bases, the J end by 3 bases, with 18 bases between. This CDR3 is 17 amino acids long. CDR3 sequence (DNA): TGTGCCACCAGCAGAAGTTCGGGACTCCACGGAACAGATACGCAGTATTTT. Translating it yields CATSRSSGLHGTDTQYF.

The gene calls are TRBV9 and TRBJ2-3; D is undetermined. The germline V and J ends were trimmed by 0 bases and 2 bases, with 7 bases remaining between them. From germline, CDR1 is SGDLS and CDR2 YYNGEE. This CDR3 is built from 14 residues. The CDR3 sequence is CASSVESITDTQYF. CDR3 bases: TGTGCCAGCAGCGTAGAAAGTATCACAGATACGCAGTATTTT. Full variable domain (outside the CDR3, taken from reference TRBV9 and TRBJ2-3): DSGVTQTPKHLITATGQRVTLRCSPRSGDLSVYWYQQSLDQGLQFLIQYYNGEERAKGNILERFSAQQFPDLHSELNLSSLELGDSALYFCASSVESITDTQYFGPGTRLTVL.

This clonotype has a count of ten or more. The rearrangement links TRBV6-5 to TRBJ1-2; a possible D gene is TRBD1 (5 bases). Between the trimmed V and J ends, which lost 2 bases and 5 bases, there was a span of 18 bases. Germline CDR1 and CDR2: MNHEY and SVGAGI. The CDR3 is made up of 16 amino acids. The CDR3 sequence is CASSYTNPTGPYGYTF. The CDR3 DNA sequence: TGTGCCAGCAGTTACACCAACCCTACGGGGCCTTATGGCTACACCTTC.

This clonotype has at least ten counts. The rearrangement links TRBV12-3 or TRBV12-4 to TRBJ2-3; D is possibly TRBD1 or TRBD2 (5 bases each). The germline V and J ends were trimmed by 6 bases and 2 bases, with 24 bases remaining between them. CDR3 length: 18 residues. The CDR3 DNA reads TGTGCCAGCAGCACACCGGAATTGGTGGGACCACACACAGATACGCAGTATTTT. Translation: CASSTPELVGPHTDTQYF.

This clonotype came up many times. V gene TRBV28 combines with J gene TRBJ2-7, with D perhaps TRBD1 (6 bases). CDR3 length: 14 amino acids. Germline values: CDR1 MDHEN, CDR2 SYDVKM. V lost 5 bases to trimming and J lost 3 bases, with 14 bases between them. The CDR3 protein is CASSPRQANYEQYF. The CDR3 DNA reads as TGTGCCAGCAGTCCCAGACAGGCGAACTACGAGCAGTACTTC. Based on the CDR3 plus reference TRBV28 and TRBJ2-7, the full variable domain is DVKVTQSSRYLVKRTGEKVFLECVQDMDHENMFWYRQDPGLGLRLIYFSYDVKMKEKGDIPEGYSVSREKKERFSLILESASTNQTSMYLCASSPRQANYEQYFGPGTRLTVT.

This clonotype was seen ten or more times. The chain has TRBV20-1 and TRBJ2-7; 7 nucleotides match TRBD2. The germline gives CDR1 DFQATT, CDR2 SNEGSKA (reference sequence). V was clipped by 6 bases and J by 5 bases; unmatched bases: 10. The CDR3 is 13 amino acids. The CDR3 DNA is TGCAGTGCAGGACTAGGAGTACGAAACGAGCAGTACTTC. It yields the protein CSAGLGVRNEQYF.

This clonotype turned up a few times. V usage is TRBV9 and J usage is TRBJ1-6, with TRBD1 matching over 10 bases. With V trimmed by 3 bases and J by 5 bases, 5 bases remained unmatched. This CDR3 has 16 residues. Per germline, CDR1 SGDLS and CDR2 YYNGEE. CDR3 DNA: TGTGCCAGCAGCGCCTCCGGGACAGGGGATAATTCACCCCTCCACTTT. It yields the protein CASSASGTGDNSPLHF.

This clonotype was detected only a few times. This chain uses TRBV4-3 with TRBJ1-3; no reliable D call. The germline V and J ends were trimmed by 1 base and 1 base, with 11 bases remaining between them. Germline lookup yields CDR1 LGHNA and CDR2 YSLEER. The CDR3 contains 16 residues. The CDR3 coding sequence is TGCGCCAGCAGCCAAGCTTCGGCTCGTTCTGGAAACACCATATATTTT. This gives the protein CASSQASARSGNTIYF.

Only a few counts were recorded for this clonotype. J is TRBJ2-7 and V is TRBV5-1; 10 positions match TRBD1. The ends lost 4 bases at V and 2 bases at J; junction bases unmatched: 6. The CDR3 has 15 residues. Germline assignment: CDR1 SGHRS and CDR2 YFSETQ. CDR3 sequence reads: CASSLDRGRTYEQYF. The CDR3 DNA follows: TGCGCCAGCAGCCTAGACAGGGGGCGAACCTACGAGCAGTACTTC.

This clonotype is a singleton in its sample. A junction boundary mismatches the germline segment, possibly from a read error. The rearrangement uses TRBV29-1 and TRBJ2-7; 7 bases fit TRBD2. CDR1 and CDR2 from the germline V gene are SQVTM and ANQGSEA. This CDR3 has 15 residues. The CDR3 region is CSVASGGPGSYGQYF. For the CDR3, the DNA is TGCAGCGTTGCGTCGGGGGGACCGGGATCCTACGGGCAGTACTTC.

This clonotype was seen ten or more times. This sequence joins TRBV3-1 and TRBJ1-2; D is uncertain. CDR3 length: 13 residues. CDR1 is LGHDT, CDR2 YNNKEL, per germline (reference sequence). V shed 4 bases and J shed 4 bases, with 10 bases lying between them. CDR3: CASSLSGAYGYTF. CDR3 DNA sequence: TGTGCCAGCAGCCTGAGCGGAGCCTATGGCTACACCTTC.

This clonotype was counted between two and nine times. The rearrangement uses TRBV12-3 or TRBV12-4 and TRBJ2-1; D not certain. V gave up 7 bases and J gave up 7 bases, with 14 bases separating them. The CDR3 covers 13 residues. CDR3 protein: CASKTPETNEQFF. The CDR3 DNA reads TGTGCCAGCAAGACCCCCGAGACAAATGAGCAGTTCTTC.

At least ten counts were recorded for this clonotype. The chain uses TRBV20-1 and TRBJ2-7; 7 bases map to TRBD2. This CDR3 region has 13 residues. Germline lookup yields CDR1 DFQATT and CDR2 SNEGSKA (reference sequence). The V segment lost 1 base and the J segment 4 bases; nucleotides outside the gene matches: 4. The CDR3 nucleotides are TGCAGTGCTAGAGCGGGAGGAGCGTACGAGCAGTACTTC. This sequence encodes CSARAGGAYEQYF.

The V call is TRBV10-3, the J call TRBJ2-7, with 14 bases lining up with TRBD2. The germline gives CDR1 ENHRY, CDR2 SYGVKD. V trimming: 5 bases; J trimming: 6 bases; junction bases outside the gene matches: 3. This CDR3 comprises 14 residues. The CDR3 nucleotides read TGTGCCATCAGTATGGGACTAGCGGGAGCCGAGCAGTACTTC. Protein: CAISMGLAGAEQYF.

This clonotype was observed a handful of times. This rearrangement joins TRBV7-2 to TRBJ2-5; 8 nucleotides align to TRBD2. The CDR3 runs to 14 residues. Per germline, CDR1 SGHTA and CDR2 FQGNSA. V shed 0 bases, J shed 4 bases, and the junction held 1 base outside the gene matches. The CDR3: CASSLATSAETQYF. The CDR3 nucleotides are TGTGCCAGCAGCTTAGCGACTAGCGCAGAGACCCAGTACTTC.

This clonotype was detected a few times. The V gene is TRBV14, the J gene TRBJ2-1, with 13 bases matching TRBD2. V lost 1 base, J lost 0 bases, and 3 bases stayed unmatched. This CDR3 contains 18 residues. CDR1 SGHDN and CDR2 FVKESK come from the germline V gene. DNA of the CDR3: TGTGCCAGCAGCCAAGCTAGGACTAGCGGGAGCTCCTACAATGAGCAGTTCTTC. Translated, it gives CASSQARTSGSSYNEQFF.

This clonotype was observed at least ten times. The chain recombines TRBV10-3 with TRBJ1-1; no definite D call. The CDR3 contains 14 residues. V gave up 1 base and J gave up 0 bases, with 6 bases separating them. The V gene's germline CDR1 is ENHRY and CDR2 SYGVKD. The CDR3, as DNA: TGTGCCATCAGTGAGTACCACATGAACACTGAAGCTTTCTTT. Amino acids: CAISEYHMNTEAFF.